The 28 T cell receptor beta chains below all came from one sample that was sequenced in a study of T cell responses to AZD1222 COVID-19 vaccine. The assay was immunoSEQ multiplex PCR, and TCRdb's table has in-frame clones only and misses some. The sample has around 130,000 clones; about nine tenths are singletons. This sample comprised peripheral blood, obtained 28 days after the second AZD1222 dose. All receptors come from an adult who received the AZD1222 COVID-19 vaccine.

The chain employs TRBV6-1 and TRBJ2-7; D is possibly TRBD2 (7 bases). Germline CDR1 MNHNS, CDR2 SASEGT. The CDR3 spans 15 residues. The V end was cut by 3 bases, the J end by 2 bases, with 14 bases between. CDR3 coding DNA: TGTGCCAGCAGTGACCAAGCGGGACAAACCTACGAGCAGTACGTC. Its translation: CASSDQAGQTYEQYV.

The V gene is TRBV11-3, the J gene TRBJ1-5, with D possibly matching TRBD1 (5 bases). Trimming stripped 2 bases from V and 2 bases from J, with 22 bases between. The CDR3 is 19 amino acids. Germline V gives CDR1 SGHNT, CDR2 YENEEA. DNA of the CDR3: TGTGCCAGCAGCTTAACAGGCTCTAGAGTTCAGCGTGGCAATCAGCCCCAGCATTTT. Translation gives CASSLTGSRVQRGNQPQHF.

This clone was recorded only once. This chain connects TRBV30 to TRBJ1-1; TRBD1 matches at 10 bases. Germline CDR1 GTSNPN, CDR2 SVGIG (reference sequence). This CDR3 is built from 14 residues. J was trimmed by 6 bases and V by 0 bases; bases with no gene match: 4. Here the CDR3 DNA reads TGTGCCTGGAGTGTTGGGACAGGGGTCTCTGAAGCTTTCTTT. It encodes CAWSVGTGVSEAFF.

This clone was detected a few times. This sequence joins TRBV6-6 and TRBJ2-1, with TRBD1 as a possible D gene (6 bases). CDR1 and CDR2 (germline): MNHNY, SVGAGI (reference sequence). The CDR3 sequence is 13 residues long. The ends were cut back, 7 bases at V and 4 bases at J, with 11 bases in the middle. CDR3 protein: CASTRQEYNEQFF. DNA of the CDR3: TGTGCCAGCACCAGACAGGAGTACAATGAGCAGTTCTTC.

V usage is TRBV27 and J usage is TRBJ2-1; 10 positions match TRBD1. The J segment lost 7 bases and the V segment lost 5 bases, leaving 11 bases of the junction unmatched. The CDR3 extends over 16 amino acids. Germline values: CDR1 MNHEY, CDR2 SMNVEV (reference sequence). The CDR3 DNA is TGTGCCAGCAGTGGGAGACAGGGGGCGCGCGGGAATGAGCAGTTCTTC. This sequence encodes CASSGRQGARGNEQFF.

V usage is TRBV7-2 and J usage is TRBJ1-5; D unresolved. V was shortened by 3 bases and J by 4 bases, with 7 bases between the two germline ends. The CDR3 is 13 amino acids. The V gene's germline CDR1 is SGHTA and CDR2 FQGNSA. The CDR3, as DNA: TGTGCCAGCAGCTTTACAGATAATCAGCCCCAGCATTTT. Protein: CASSFTDNQPQHF.

V usage is TRBV3-1 (or the pseudogene TRBV3-2) and J usage is TRBJ2-1; 9 bases map to TRBD2. The ends lost 1 base at V and 7 bases at J; junction bases unmatched: 11. The CDR3 has 17 amino acids. Germline loops: CDR1 LGHDT, CDR2 YNNKEL (reference sequence). The CDR3 is CASSQVSGSGRVNEQFF. DNA for the CDR3: TGTGCCAGCAGCCAAGTTTCGGGTAGCGGGAGAGTAAATGAGCAGTTCTTC.

The chain combines TRBV9 with TRBJ2-2; D not certain. Germline lookup yields CDR1 SGDLS and CDR2 YYNGEE. V lost 0 bases, J lost 5 bases, and 11 bases lay in between. The CDR3 loop spans 15 amino acids. This chain's CDR3 is CASSVVPGGTGELFF. CDR3 DNA: TGTGCCAGCAGCGTAGTCCCGGGTGGTACCGGGGAGCTGTTTTTT.

V and J are TRBV19 and TRBJ1-5, with D possibly TRBD1 on 5 matching bases. The V end was cut by 3 bases, the J end by 5 bases, with 8 bases between. Germline V CDR1 and CDR2: LNHDA, SQIVND (reference sequence). This CDR3 is built from 13 residues. For the CDR3, the DNA is TGTGCCAGTAGTATCGGGGGGTATCAGCCCCAGCATTTT. Protein: CASSIGGYQPQHF.

This clone was counted a single time. The chain has TRBV6-5 and TRBJ1-4; no definite D call. Germline V gives CDR1 MNHEY, CDR2 SVGAGI. Trimming removed 7 bases at V and 3 bases at J, with 9 bases between. The CDR3 covers 13 residues. The CDR3 DNA is TGTGCCAGCACGGCCGCCTCTAATGAAAAACTGTTTTTT. As protein: CASTAASNEKLFF.

This clone occurred once. This chain connects TRBV7-9 to TRBJ2-3; no clear D. The CDR3 is 16 amino acids. Germline V lookup: CDR1 SEHNR, CDR2 FQNEAQ (reference sequence). Trimming left V 5 bases short and J 0 bases short, with 15 bases between. The CDR3 nucleotides read TGTGCCAGCAGCCCCTTATTCACCACTAGCACAGATACGCAGTATTTT. Translated: CASSPLFTTSTDTQYF.

This chain links TRBV29-1 with TRBJ1-1, with unresolved D. The V and J ends lost 4 bases and 6 bases respectively, with 12 bases between them. Germline V gives CDR1 SQVTM, CDR2 ANQGSEA. The CDR3 covers 12 residues. CDR3 coding DNA: TGCAGCGTTGTCGGTAGTGGCGCTGAAGCTTTCTTT. Translating it yields CSVVGSGAEAFF.

The rearrangement uses TRBV3-1 (or the pseudogene TRBV3-2) and TRBJ2-1, with 10 bases identical to TRBD2. Trimming cost V 5 bases and J 4 bases; bases outside gene matches: 8. This CDR3 comprises 16 residues. CDR1 and CDR2 from the germline V gene are LGHDT and YNNKEL (reference sequence). The CDR3 nucleotides are TGTGCCAGCAGCAAGTCATGGACTAGCGGTTACAATGAGCAGTTCTTC. It encodes CASSKSWTSGYNEQFF.

This rearrangement joins TRBV19 to TRBJ2-3, with a possible D match to TRBD1 (6 bases). The CDR3 runs 14 residues. The germline gives CDR1 LNHDA, CDR2 SQIVND (reference sequence). V was shortened by 3 bases and J by 2 bases, with 9 bases between the two germline ends. CDR3 sequence (DNA): TGTGCCAGTAGTATTGGGGGCGACACAGATACGCAGTATTTT. Translation gives CASSIGGDTDTQYF.

The rearrangement links TRBV18 to TRBJ1-1, with D perhaps matching TRBD1 (5 bases). Trimming shortened V by 3 bases and J by 0 bases, and 11 bases separated the two germline ends. Germline V gene data show CDR1 as KGHSH and CDR2 as LQKENI. CDR3 length: 15 residues. The CDR3 spells CASSPPGLMNTEAFF. In DNA, the CDR3 is TGTGCCAGCTCACCTCCAGGGCTCATGAACACTGAAGCTTTCTTT.

The chain joins TRBV7-9 to TRBJ1-1; D not resolved. The germline gives CDR1 SEHNR, CDR2 FQNEAQ (reference sequence). This CDR3 is built from 14 residues. V was pared by 5 bases and J by 4 bases, with 14 bases between. The CDR3 DNA sequence: TGTGCCAGCAGCCTCAAGCAGGAGAGCACTGAAGCTTTCTTT. This gives the protein CASSLKQESTEAFF.

V usage is TRBV7-9 and J usage is TRBJ1-5, with 7 bases matching TRBD1. In germline, CDR1 is SEHNR, CDR2 FQNEAQ (reference sequence). This CDR3 contains 16 residues. Trimming took 1 base from V and 2 from J; bases not matched to a gene: 5. The CDR3 bases are TGTGCCAGCAGCTTAGGCCAGGGGGTAGGCAATCAGCCCCAGCATTTT. This encodes CASSLGQGVGNQPQHF.

The J gene is TRBJ1-1, the V gene TRBV4-1, with TRBD1 as a possible D gene (6 bases). V was cut by 0 bases and J by 0 bases, with 17 bases left in between. Germline CDR1 MGHRA, CDR2 YSYEKL. This CDR3 contains 18 residues. Here the CDR3 reads CASSQEQGQVGMNTEAFF. CDR3 DNA sequence: TGCGCCAGCAGCCAAGAGCAGGGGCAGGTTGGCATGAACACTGAAGCTTTCTTT.

This rearrangement joins TRBV5-1 to TRBJ2-2; D gene ambiguous. CDR1 is SGHRS, CDR2 YFSETQ, per germline. V dropped 5 bases and J dropped 4 bases, with 12 bases sitting between them. The CDR3 totals 14 residues. CDR3 sequence reads: CASRGQSGTGELFF. As DNA, the CDR3 is TGCGCCAGCAGGGGCCAGTCGGGCACCGGGGAGCTGTTTTTT.

The chain carries TRBV18 and TRBJ1-2; 7 bases align to TRBD1. The CDR3 has 13 amino acids. Trimming removed 3 bases from V and 4 bases from J; junction bases left unmatched: 2. Looked up from germline, CDR1 is KGHSH and CDR2 is LQKENI. CDR3 in amino acids: CASSPDRIYGYTF. In DNA form, the CDR3 reads TGTGCCAGCTCACCGGACAGGATCTATGGCTACACCTTC.

CDR3 sequence (DNA): TGTGCCCGTCGACTTTCTGGGGCCAACGTCCTGACTTTC. Residues: CARRLSGANVLTF. The rearrangement uses TRBV2 and TRBJ2-6; D uncertain. CDR3 length: 13 residues. With 11 bases removed from V and 1 base from J, the gap between germline ends came to 9 bases. CDR1 SNHLY and CDR2 FYNNEI come from the germline V gene.

V and J are TRBV7-9 and TRBJ1-1, with unresolved D. The CDR3 length is 14 residues. Germline CDR1 SEHNR, CDR2 FQNEAQ (reference sequence). Trimming took off 8 bases at V and 1 base at J, with 14 bases between the two ends. This CDR3 is CASATNPRNTEAFF. CDR3 nucleotide sequence: TGTGCCAGCGCGACAAACCCGAGGAACACTGAAGCTTTCTTT.

The chain employs TRBV6-5 and TRBJ1-1; perhaps TRBD1 as D (5 bases). V was shortened by 7 bases and J by 6 bases, with 21 bases between the two germline ends. This CDR3 contains 15 residues. Germline V lookup: CDR1 MNHEY, CDR2 SVGAGI. For the CDR3, the DNA is TGTGCCAGCATTCAAAGTCGGGACCGAAGGGCTGAAGCTTTCTTT. Amino acid sequence: CASIQSRDRRAEAFF.

V gene TRBV7-9 combines with J gene TRBJ1-1, with D possibly TRBD1 on 6 matching bases. This CDR3 contains 14 residues. The V end lost 1 base, the J end lost 11 bases, and 17 bases lay between the germline ends. The germline V gene encodes CDR1 SEHNR and CDR2 FQNEAQ (reference sequence). The CDR3 loop reads CASSLGVEGVAAFF. The CDR3 region has the DNA TGTGCCAGCAGCTTAGGAGTGGAGGGGGTGGCCGCTTTCTTT.

This chain joins TRBV10-2 and TRBJ2-4, with D possibly TRBD1 on 6 matching bases. The CDR3 covers 14 residues. The germline CDR1 and CDR2 sequences are WSHSY and SAAADI. Trimming removed 6 bases from V and 3 bases from J, with 12 bases in between. In DNA, the CDR3 is TGCGCCAGCAGCGAACAGGGAAACAAAAACATTCAGTACTTC. Translated, it gives CASSEQGNKNIQYF.

CDR3 bases: TGTGCCAGCAGCTTGGGACAGAACACAGATACGCAGTATTTT. This codes for CASSLGQNTDTQYF. V usage is TRBV7-2 and J usage is TRBJ2-3; 7 bases map to TRBD1. V lost 3 bases and J lost 2; bases outside the gene matches: 2. The length of the CDR3 is 14 residues. Germline V gene lookup returns CDR1 SGHTA and CDR2 FQGNSA. The full variable domain, with the rest looked up from reference TRBV7-2 and TRBJ2-3, is GAGVSQSPSNKVTEKGKDVELRCDPISGHTALYWYRQSLGQGLEFLIYFQGNSAPDKSGLPSDRFSAERTGGSVSTLTIQRTQQEDSAVYLCASSLGQNTDTQYFGPGTRLTVL.

The chain carries TRBV11-1 and TRBJ1-1; the D is unclear. This CDR3 comprises 12 residues. The V end was cut by 3 bases, the J end by 5 bases, with 7 bases between. CDR1 is SGHAT and CDR2 is FQDESV in the germline V gene (reference sequence). The CDR3 DNA reads as TGTGCCAGCAGCTTGACAAGAACTGAAGCTTTCTTT. Translating it yields CASSLTRTEAFF.

The chain links TRBV5-4 to TRBJ1-2, with a possible D match to TRBD1 (5 bases). Germline CDR1 reads SGHNT; CDR2 reads YYREEE (reference sequence). The CDR3 runs 14 residues. Trimming shortened V by 1 base and J by 4 bases, and 11 bases separated the two germline ends. Here the CDR3 DNA reads TGTGCCAGCAGCTTGTCGGGCCAGGGCTATGGCTACACCTTC. Encoded protein: CASSLSGQGYGYTF. Variable domain in full (rest from reference TRBV5-4 and TRBJ1-2): ETGVTQSPTHLIKTRGQQVTLRCSSQSGHNTVSWYQQALGQGPQFIFQYYREEENGRGNFPPRFSGLQFPNYSSELNVNALELDDSALYLCASSLSGQGYGYTFGSGTRLTVV.